The 30 T cell receptor beta chains below were found in one sample sequenced in a study of blood T cells in healthy people across ages. Primers used in a second PCR of about 7 to 12 cycles were a sample-barcoded 5' primer and a J-beta primer mix. TCRdb analysed the 5' RACE reads with MiXCR anew, one entry per CDR3 protein. The sample yields about 650,000 distinct CDR3 sequences, approximately 29% seen once. Sample: blood. The source is a woman older than 75 in good health.

This chain connects TRBV20-1 to TRBJ1-2, with a weak D call TRBD1 (5 bases). Germline V gene data show CDR1 as DFQATT and CDR2 as SNEGSKA (reference sequence). The CDR3 is made up of 15 amino acids. V lost 3 bases to trimming and J lost 1 base, with 15 bases between them. The CDR3 sequence: CSASPSGGDNYGYTF. The CDR3 region has the DNA TGCAGTGCTAGTCCCTCGGGAGGGGATAACTATGGCTACACCTTC.

V and J are TRBV6-1 and TRBJ2-5; D might be TRBD2 (5 bases). The ends were cut back, 4 bases at V and 7 bases at J, with 13 bases in the middle. The germline V gene encodes CDR1 MNHNS and CDR2 SASEGT. This CDR3 is 13 amino acids long. The CDR3 bases are TGTGCCAGCAGTGCCGGGGAAGGTTTGACCCAGTACTTC. Translated: CASSAGEGLTQYF.

This clonotype was recorded once. The chain recombines TRBV20-1 with TRBJ1-2; D unresolved. V lost 0 bases to trimming and J lost 2 bases, with 7 bases between them. Germline CDR1 DFQATT, CDR2 SNEGSKA (reference sequence). The CDR3 covers 13 residues. This chain's CDR3 is CSAREGLNYGYTF. CDR3 in DNA: TGCAGTGCTAGAGAGGGCCTCAACTATGGCTACACCTTC.

This clonotype came up once. A read error may explain this, as a much larger clone is one base away. The chain recombines TRBV6-2 or TRBV6-3 with TRBJ2-1; possible D gene TRBD1, 5 bases. This CDR3 region has 12 residues. CDR1 and CDR2 (germline): MNHEY, SVGEGT. V was cut by 4 bases and J by 15 bases, with 16 bases left in between. CDR3 nucleotide sequence: TGTGCCAGCAGTTCTCCTACAGGCTGGATGTTCTTC. This translates into CASSSPTGWMFF.

V gene TRBV3-1 combines with J gene TRBJ2-5; TRBD2 might be the D (6 bases). The germline gives CDR1 LGHDT, CDR2 YNNKEL (reference sequence). The CDR3 is made up of 16 amino acids. Deletions cut 4 bases from V and 2 bases from J, with 17 bases between. The CDR3 spells CASSPRGVAVQETQYF. In DNA form, the CDR3 reads TGTGCCAGCAGCCCCCGTGGGGTAGCGGTGCAAGAGACCCAGTACTTC.

About this clonotype itself: This clone may be a read error of a much larger clone one base away. This chain uses TRBV2 with TRBJ2-6, with D possibly being TRBD2 (6 bases). The CDR3 totals 15 residues. The germline V and J ends were trimmed by 3 bases and 4 bases, with 10 bases remaining between them. Germline CDR1 and CDR2: SNHLY and FYNNEI. CDR3 residues: CASSDGGVGANVLTF. CDR3 DNA: TGTGCCAGCAGTGACGGCGGGGTAGGGGCCAACGTCCTGACTTTC.

This clonotype occurred a few times. A much larger clonotype is one base distant, so this may be a read error. V gene TRBV10-3 combines with J gene TRBJ2-5, with 8 bases fitting TRBD2. V was pared by 6 bases and J by 6 bases, with 9 bases of the junction left unmatched. The CDR3 is made up of 14 amino acids. CDR1 and CDR2 from the germline V gene are ENHRY and SYGVKD. The DNA for the CDR3 is TGTGCCATCAGGGACGGGACTAGTCAGAAGACCCAGTACTTC. It specifies CAIRDGTSQKTQYF.

This rearrangement joins TRBV5-1 to TRBJ2-3; 8 positions agree with TRBD1. CDR3 length: 17 amino acids. Germline V gene sequence: CDR1 SGHRS, CDR2 YFSETQ. V gave up 5 bases and J gave up 2 bases; unmatched junction bases: 13. CDR3 protein: CASRERGQDFPTDTQYF. CDR3 nucleotide sequence: TGCGCCAGCAGGGAAAGGGGACAGGATTTCCCCACAGATACGCAGTATTTT. Drawing the rest from reference TRBV5-1 and TRBJ2-3, the complete variable domain is KAGVTQTPRYLIKTRGQQVTLSCSPISGHRSVSWYQQTPGQGLQFLFEYFSETQRNKGNFPGRFSGRQFSNSRSEMNVSTLELGDSALYLCASRERGQDFPTDTQYFGPGTRLTVL.

This clonotype was recorded at least ten times. The CDR3: CASKTTGNPYEQYF. In DNA, the CDR3 is TGTGCCAGCAAAACGACAGGGAATCCCTACGAGCAGTACTTC. The chain combines TRBV28 with TRBJ2-7; 7 positions agree with TRBD1. The germline V gene encodes CDR1 MDHEN and CDR2 SYDVKM. The CDR3 length is 14 residues. J gave up 2 bases and V 7 bases, and 8 bases lay outside the gene matches.

This clonotype was counted ten times or more. V and J are TRBV3-1 and TRBJ1-2, with D maybe TRBD1 (5 bases). The CDR3 has 14 amino acids. Between the trimmed V and J ends, which lost 4 bases and 4 bases, there was a span of 13 bases. CDR1 LGHDT and CDR2 YNNKEL come from the germline V gene (reference sequence). DNA for the CDR3: TGTGCCAGCAGCCCCCGGAGGGACGGCTATGGCTACACCTTC. It is translated as CASSPRRDGYGYTF. Together with reference TRBV3-1 and TRBJ1-2, the CDR3 gives the full variable domain: DTAVSQTPKYLVTQMGNDKSIKCEQNLGHDTMYWYKQDSKKFLKIMFSYNNKELIINETVPNRFSPKSPDKAHLNLHINSLELGDSAVYFCASSPRRDGYGYTFGSGTRLTVV.

Concerning this clonotype itself: A much larger clone is a single base away; this may be a read error. The genes are TRBV28 and TRBJ1-2; maybe TRBD1 (6 bases). The CDR3 sequence is 14 residues long. Germline lookup yields CDR1 MDHEN and CDR2 SYDVKM. V gave up 2 bases and J gave up 4 bases, with 11 bases separating them. The CDR3 DNA sequence: TGTGCCAGCAGTTTACCCAGGGGTGGCTATGGCTACACCTTC. Amino acids: CASSLPRGGYGYTF.

Remarks on this clonotype: A much larger clone differs by one base, so this may be a read error. V gene TRBV6-1 combines with J gene TRBJ2-3, with 7 nucleotides matching TRBD2. J lost 2 bases, V lost 11 bases, and 4 bases had no gene match. The CDR3 has 12 amino acids. Germline-derived CDR1 and CDR2 are MNHNS and SASEGT. CDR3 in DNA: TGTGCCGTTGGGGACTACACAGATACGCAGTATTTT. This encodes CAVGDYTDTQYF.

As to this clonotype: Possible read error: a much larger clone is one base away. V gene TRBV6-1 combines with J gene TRBJ2-7; the D gene is possibly TRBD1 (9 bases). The CDR3 runs 15 residues. V was shortened by 5 bases and J by 3 bases, with 17 bases between the two germline ends. Per the germline V gene, CDR1 is MNHNS and CDR2 is SASEGT. The CDR3 sequence is CASSPGGTGNYEQYF. CDR3 DNA: TGTGCCAGCAGTCCGGGGGGGACAGGGAACTACGAGCAGTACTTC.

This clonotype was recorded many times. The chain uses TRBV5-6 and TRBJ1-2, with 9 positions matching TRBD1. V trimming: 4 bases; J trimming: 8 bases; junction bases outside the gene matches: 6. From germline, CDR1 is SGHDT and CDR2 YYEEEE. This CDR3 is 13 amino acids long. For the CDR3, the DNA is TGTGCCAGCAGCCCGGACAGGGGTTGGGGCTACACCTTC. Its protein is CASSPDRGWGYTF.

With regard to this clonotype: One end of the junction varies from germline; a read error may be responsible. The chain carries TRBV7-6 and TRBJ2-1, with 12 positions matching TRBD1. Germline values: CDR1 SGHVS, CDR2 FNYEAQ. The CDR3 is 13 amino acids. The CDR3 DNA is TGTGCCAGCAGCTTAGGCGGGACAGGGGGCATAATCTTC. Protein product: CASSLGGTGGIIF.

Only a few counts were recorded for this clonotype. V is TRBV6-2 or TRBV6-3 and J is TRBJ2-2; D unclear. Germline V gives CDR1 MNHEY, CDR2 SVGEGT. The length of the CDR3 is 13 residues. V lost 7 bases and J 6 bases, leaving 12 bases between the germline ends. The CDR3: CASNLWGAGELFF. In DNA, the CDR3 is TGTGCCAGCAACCTCTGGGGTGCCGGGGAGCTGTTTTTT.

This clonotype was seen more than once but under ten times. Just one base apart from a much larger clone, this may be a read error. V gene TRBV6-5 combines with J gene TRBJ2-7, with D possibly being TRBD1 or TRBD2 (5 bases each). Germline lookup yields CDR1 MNHEY and CDR2 SVGAGI. The CDR3 consists of 13 residues. Trimming left V 5 bases short and J 3 bases short, with 11 bases between. The CDR3 DNA reads as TGTGCCAGCAGTACGAGGGGAATCTACGAGCAGTACTTC. Translating gives CASSTRGIYEQYF.

This clonotype was counted many times. This chain connects TRBV12-3 or TRBV12-4 to TRBJ2-1; D not resolved. Trimming took 4 bases from V and 5 from J, leaving 15 bases between them. The CDR3 extends over 15 amino acids. For the CDR3, the DNA is TGTGCCAGCAGTTCCAGTCGGCGGAGAGACAATGAGCAGTTCTTC. Translation: CASSSSRRRDNEQFF.

The chain is built from TRBV19 and TRBJ2-3; weak D call: TRBD1 (6 bases). Trimming shortened V by 7 bases and J by 8 bases, and 22 bases separated the two germline ends. This CDR3 has 15 amino acids. CDR1 and CDR2 (germline): LNHDA, SQIVND (reference sequence). This chain's CDR3 is CASTPQGQLDVTQYF. The CDR3 DNA is TGTGCCAGTACCCCACAGGGCCAGCTTGATGTTACGCAGTATTTT.

Concerning this clonotype: The junction departs from germline at one end; a sequencing error may be responsible. The chain joins TRBV18 to TRBJ2-4; a weak D match, TRBD2 (5 bases). CDR3 length: 14 amino acids. Germline V gene lookup returns CDR1 KGHSH and CDR2 LQKENI. The CDR3 spells CASSATGIRNIRYF. The CDR3 nucleotides are TGTGCCAGCTCAGCAACGGGAATTAGAAACATTCGGTACTTC.

The sample holds many counts of this clonotype. The J gene is TRBJ2-4, the V gene TRBV30; TRBD2 matches 11 bases. This CDR3 has 17 amino acids. With V trimmed by 0 bases and J by 2 bases, 6 bases remained unmatched. In germline, CDR1 is GTSNPN, CDR2 SVGIG (reference sequence). The CDR3 region is CAWSVGGTSGPKNIQYF. The CDR3 nucleotides are TGTGCCTGGAGTGTGGGGGGGACTAGCGGACCCAAAAACATTCAGTACTTC.

The chain joins TRBV30 to TRBJ1-2; D possibly corresponds to TRBD1 (5 bases). Germline-derived CDR1 and CDR2 are GTSNPN and SVGIG (reference sequence). CDR3 size: 14 residues. Trimming left V 1 base short and J 5 bases short, with 14 bases between. The CDR3 sequence: CAWSGALGGYGYTF. CDR3 DNA sequence: TGTGCCTGGAGTGGGGCCCTGGGGGGATATGGCTACACCTTC.

This clonotype was seen repeatedly, ten times or more. The chain carries TRBV7-2 and TRBJ2-3; 7 nucleotides align to TRBD2. Germline CDR1 is SGHTA and CDR2 is FQGNSA. V was clipped by 5 bases and J by 4 bases; unmatched bases: 9. CDR3 length equals 15 residues. The CDR3 sequence is CASSRLGGGADTQYF. CDR3 DNA: TGTGCCAGCAGCCGTCTTGGGGGGGGGGCAGATACGCAGTATTTT.

The genes are TRBV29-1 and TRBJ1-1; D ambiguous. Looked up from germline, CDR1 is SQVTM and CDR2 is ANQGSEA. CDR3 length equals 13 residues. Trimming pared 7 bases from V and 0 bases from J, leaving 12 bases between. The chain's CDR3 is CSAQLGMNTEAFF. CDR3 nucleotide sequence: TGCAGCGCTCAACTGGGGATGAACACTGAAGCTTTCTTT.

This clonotype has at least ten counts. CDR3 protein: CAISEAGRQSYEQYF. CDR3 in DNA: TGTGCCATCAGTGAGGCCGGCCGCCAATCCTACGAGCAGTACTTC. The chain recombines TRBV10-3 with TRBJ2-7; D unclear. Trimming removed 2 bases from V and 1 base from J, with 12 bases in between. Germline-derived CDR1 and CDR2 are ENHRY and SYGVKD. This CDR3 has 15 residues.

The chain carries TRBV7-9 and TRBJ2-3; TRBD1 aligns across 7 bases. CDR1 is SEHNR and CDR2 is FQNEAQ in the germline V gene (reference sequence). This CDR3 spans 15 amino acids. The trim removed 5 bases at V and 0 bases at J, leaving 5 bases unmatched. The CDR3 region is CASSEGTASTDTQYF. CDR3 DNA sequence: TGTGCCAGCAGCGAAGGGACAGCTAGCACAGATACGCAGTATTTT.

This clonotype appeared a few times. This chain links TRBV30 with TRBJ1-5; 9 nucleotides align to TRBD1. The CDR3 has 17 residues. V was pared by 3 bases and J by 1 base, with 10 bases of the junction left unmatched. Germline CDR1 and CDR2: GTSNPN and SVGIG (reference sequence). The CDR3 DNA sequence: TGTGCCTGGAGGGCCCCCCGGACAGGGGCCAGCAATCAGCCCCAGCATTTT. Its protein is CAWRAPRTGASNQPQHF.

The chain carries TRBV7-2 and TRBJ1-1, with 7 bases that match TRBD1. CDR1 is SGHTA and CDR2 is FQGNSA in the germline V gene. With 5 bases clipped from V and 4 bases from J, the junction kept 10 bases outside the gene matches. This CDR3 spans 15 amino acids. Here the CDR3 DNA reads TGTGCCAGCAGCGTTGGAGGGGGCCGGGGCACTGAAGCTTTCTTT. Translated: CASSVGGGRGTEAFF.

For the CDR3, the DNA is TGCAGTGCTAGAGAGAATTGGGCAGGGGATACTGGAAACACCATATATTTT. It is translated as CSARENWAGDTGNTIYF. This chain links TRBV20-1 with TRBJ1-3; D is perhaps TRBD1 (6 bases). Trimming took 0 bases from V and 2 from J, leaving 17 bases between them. Germline V lookup: CDR1 DFQATT, CDR2 SNEGSKA (reference sequence). CDR3 length: 17 amino acids.

The chain couples TRBV4-3 to TRBJ2-2, with 7 positions matching TRBD1. Germline V gene lookup returns CDR1 LGHNA and CDR2 YSLEER. This CDR3 has 13 residues. The V segment lost 5 bases and the J segment 7 bases; nucleotides outside the gene matches: 4. CDR3 DNA sequence: TGCGCCAGCAGCGACAGGGTCGACGGGGAGCTGTTTTTT. It yields the protein CASSDRVDGELFF.